The 7 T cell receptor beta chains below were found in one sample sequenced in a study of beta chain features in type 1 diabetes. No antigen has been assigned to these receptors. The isolated RNA, all of it, was reverse transcribed, so expressed TCRB transcripts were what got sequenced. Sequencing was performed with immunoSEQ multiplex PCR; in TCRdb, only in-frame clones are kept and a portion is missing. The sample lists 350,000 to 400,000 clones, approximately 12% occurring once. General observations from the study: TCRB CDR3s from Type 1 diabetes patients were moderately but significantly shorter in all four CD4+ subsets.

The sequenced sample was naive CD4+ T cells from blood. Receptor source: a young woman with type 1 diabetes.

This clone was observed a few times. The chain links TRBV12-5 to TRBJ2-1; D gene ambiguous. CDR1 LGHNT and CDR2 FRNRAP come from the germline V gene. V was trimmed by 6 bases and J by 2 bases, leaving 23 bases between them. There are 18 residues in the CDR3. In DNA, the CDR3 is TGTGCTAGTGGCTCCTCTTCTTATAAGCTGCCTACCTACAATGAGCAGTTCTTC. Translating it yields CASGSSSYKLPTYNEQFF.

The V and J genes are TRBV23-1 and TRBJ2-7; TRBD2 matches at 7 bases. TRBV23-1 is an ORF, with its function uncertain. The V segment lost 7 bases and the J segment 4 bases; nucleotides outside the gene matches: 4. CDR3 length: 12 residues. CDR3 residues: CASKGGSYEQYF. The CDR3 DNA follows: TGCGCCAGCAAAGGCGGGAGTTACGAGCAGTACTTC.

This chain joins TRBV29-1 and TRBJ1-2; D is unclear. The CDR3 runs 10 residues. Germline V gene sequence: CDR1 SQVTM, CDR2 ANQGSEA. Trimming took 6 bases from V and 8 from J, leaving 10 bases between them. DNA for the CDR3: TGCAGCGTGGATCGGCGGGGCTACACCTTC. Translating gives CSVDRRGYTF.

The chain carries TRBV9 and TRBJ1-2; TRBD1 matches 9 bases. This CDR3 region has 15 residues. With 3 bases clipped from V and 8 bases from J, the junction kept 11 bases outside the gene matches. Germline V gene sequence: CDR1 SGDLS, CDR2 YYNGEE. CDR3 nucleotides: TGTGCCAGCAGCGCCGCCGGGACAGGGTTTGGAGGCTACACCTTC. Protein: CASSAAGTGFGGYTF.

This clone has only a few counts. The chain has TRBV7-9 and TRBJ1-2; 11 bases align to TRBD1. The germline CDR1 and CDR2 sequences are SEHNR and FQNEAQ (reference sequence). The V and J ends lost 5 bases and 6 bases, in that order; junction bases with no gene match: 2. The length of the CDR3 is 13 residues. The CDR3 DNA follows: TGTGCCAGCAGCCGGACAGGGGGCGATGGCTACACCTTC. It encodes CASSRTGGDGYTF.

This clone was recorded a few times. The rearrangement links TRBV7-9 to TRBJ2-3; 7 nucleotides match TRBD2. V trimming: 2 bases; J trimming: 1 base; junction bases outside the gene matches: 0. The CDR3 has 14 amino acids. The germline V gene has CDR1 SEHNR and CDR2 FQNEAQ (reference sequence). The CDR3 DNA reads as TGTGCCAGCAGCTTAACTAGCGGCACAGATACGCAGTATTTT. This translates into CASSLTSGTDTQYF.

This clone was seen only a few times. The CDR3 DNA follows: TGTGCCTGGAGTGTATACTGGACTAGCGGGAGGGTCGACGAGCAGTACTTC. It yields the protein CAWSVYWTSGRVDEQYF. The V gene is TRBV30, the J gene TRBJ2-7; 15 bases fit TRBD2. Germline V gene lookup returns CDR1 GTSNPN and CDR2 SVGIG (reference sequence). The CDR3 has 17 amino acids. V gave up 0 bases and J gave up 5 bases; unmatched junction bases: 8.